This T cell receptor beta chain was captured by sequencing in a study of Tregs in tolerant kidney transplant recipients. Study overall: Sorting used antibodies to exclude donor cells. General study findings and limits: Activated donor B cell expansion appeared to reveal the most relevant donor-specific TCRbeta repertoire. This study did not directly address biological reproducibility. The small number of patients limits these findings pending further validation.

Only in-frame clones appear in the TCRdb table, and some are missing; sequencing was by immunoSEQ multiplex PCR. The sample contains fewer than 20,000 clones, less than 80% of which appear only once. Germline V lookup: CDR1 MDHEN, CDR2 SYDVKM. This CDR3 is built from 15 residues. J was trimmed by 6 bases and V by 6 bases; bases with no gene match: 9. This clone showed up just once. What it recognizes is unknown. The source is a human donor in good health. J is TRBJ2-7 and V is TRBV28, with 12 bases fitting TRBD1. The sample taken for sequencing was Tregs from blood cultured with allogeneic cells. CDR3 sequence: CASRGPGQGASEQYF. The CDR3 DNA is TGTGCCAGCAGAGGTCCGGGACAGGGGGCAAGCGAGCAGTACTTC.